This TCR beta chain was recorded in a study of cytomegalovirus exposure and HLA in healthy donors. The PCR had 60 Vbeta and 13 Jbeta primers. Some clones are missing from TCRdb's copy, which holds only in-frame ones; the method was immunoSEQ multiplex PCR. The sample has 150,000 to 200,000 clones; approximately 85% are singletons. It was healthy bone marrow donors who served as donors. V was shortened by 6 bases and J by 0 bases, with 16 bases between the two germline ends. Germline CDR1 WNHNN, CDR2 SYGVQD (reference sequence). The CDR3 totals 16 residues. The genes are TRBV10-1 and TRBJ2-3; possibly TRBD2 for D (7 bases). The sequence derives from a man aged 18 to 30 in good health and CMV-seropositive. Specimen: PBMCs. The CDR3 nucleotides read TGCGCCAGCAGCAACCAGGGAGGGGGGAGCACAGATACGCAGTATTTT. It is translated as CASSNQGGGSTDTQYF.